This TCR beta chain was sequenced during a study of T cells in localized non-small cell lung cancer (dated by TCRdb to about 2020). Background on the whole study: The study analyzed T cell repertoires of hundreds of early-stage NSCLC patients, comparing tumors and uninvolved tumor-adjacent lungs. The cohort was made up of a few hundred treatment-naive NSCLC patients whose localized lung tumors had been resected. Of the NSCLC patients, 129 were male and roughly 100 were female, and the mean age was around 70 years. Study-level results and caveats: A median of 57 of the top 100 tumor clones were detected in paired uninvolved adjacent lung, and approximately 28 of these tumor clones were also found among the top 100 clones of the paired uninvolved adjacent lung. Higher blood T cell density associated with longer overall survival, while higher adjacent-lung clonality associated with shorter survival. Uninvolved tumor-adjacent lung showed the highest T cell clonality, higher than tumor, which suggests more focused antigenic responses in the uninvolved tumor-adjacent lung. Because of the exploratory design, TCR variables were selected using unadjusted p-values without false-discovery rate correction. Because multi-region sequencing of the tumors was not done, intratumor heterogeneity could not be ruled out.

This clone was counted between two and nine times. Its target antigen remains unknown. No clone much larger than this one lies a single base away; base qualities are absent. At diagnosis, peripheral blood, uninvolved tumor-adjacent lung and tumor were collected and were preserved as a mix of fresh-frozen and FFPE material. For TCR repertoire profiling, blood samples were analyzed as peripheral blood mononuclear cells. The CDR3 starts with the cysteine, ends with the phenylalanine, and has 14 residues. The retained sequence is limited to the CDR3, 42 bases, with the frame set at the first base. CDR1 is given as SGHTA and CDR2 as FQGNSA, both from the germline V gene. The V end loses 2 bases and the J end loses 3 bases, and a stretch of 10 bases separates them. The immunoSEQ Assay was used to sequence TCR beta CDR3 regions from DNA. As for the authors' bioinformatics: To compute T cell density, TCR beta template counts were normalized to usable DNA, which was estimated by amplifying housekeeping genes. Using the preseqR package, richness was estimated by extrapolating to 120,000 templates for tissue samples and 400,000 templates for PBMC samples. Clonality was taken to be one minus Pielou's evenness. Differential abundance testing on productive amino-acid clonotypes, with a minimum total count of 5 and an alpha of 0.1, was used to identify tissue-enriched TCRs. The Jaccard Index and the Morisita Overlap Index were used to measure repertoire overlap between compartments. GLIPH clustered TCR beta CDR3s with public tetramer-defined viral CDR3s; viral motifs required at least three viral sequences plus V-gene enrichment. TCRdb re-hosts the immuneACCESS table, in-frame sequences only. Its copies lack some clones; in the studies checked, an unresolved V gene accounts for under half of them, and the cause for the rest is not known. V, J and clone size were drawn from that table, and D and trimming were deduced from the DNA. This sample gives approximately 26,000 clones in total; 75% to 90% of them show up just once. Clones ranked in the top ten supply roughly 4.3% of the sample.

Here the chain combines TRBV7-2 and TRBJ1-2; 6 matching bases give a weak D call of TRBD1. The specimen comprised peripheral blood, sampled before any cancer treatment. The origin of this receptor is a woman aged 40-69 years with stage I lung adenocarcinoma. The DNA sequence is TGTGCCAGCAGCTTACAGGGGCACGACTATGGCTACACCTTC. Translated, it reads CASSLQGHDYGYTF.